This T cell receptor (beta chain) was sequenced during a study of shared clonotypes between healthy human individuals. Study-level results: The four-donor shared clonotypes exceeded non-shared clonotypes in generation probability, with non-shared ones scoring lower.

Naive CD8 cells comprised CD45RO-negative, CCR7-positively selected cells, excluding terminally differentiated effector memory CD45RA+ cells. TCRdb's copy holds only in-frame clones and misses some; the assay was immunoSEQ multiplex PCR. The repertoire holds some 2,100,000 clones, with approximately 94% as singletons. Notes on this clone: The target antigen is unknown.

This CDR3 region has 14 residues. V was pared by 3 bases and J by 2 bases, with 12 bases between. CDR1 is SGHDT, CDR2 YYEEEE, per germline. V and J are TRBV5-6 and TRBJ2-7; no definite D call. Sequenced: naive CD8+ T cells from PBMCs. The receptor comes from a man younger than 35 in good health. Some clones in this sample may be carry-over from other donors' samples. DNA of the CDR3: TGTGCCAGCAGCTCAGCACCGGCTGCCTACGAGCAGTACTTC. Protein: CASSSAPAAYEQYF. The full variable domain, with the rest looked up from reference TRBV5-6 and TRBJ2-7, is DAGVTQSPTHLIKTRGQQVTLRCSPKSGHDTVSWYQQALGQGPQFIFQYYEEEERQRGNFPDRFSGHQFPNYSSELNVNALLLGDSALYLCASSSAPAAYEQYFGPGTRLTVT.